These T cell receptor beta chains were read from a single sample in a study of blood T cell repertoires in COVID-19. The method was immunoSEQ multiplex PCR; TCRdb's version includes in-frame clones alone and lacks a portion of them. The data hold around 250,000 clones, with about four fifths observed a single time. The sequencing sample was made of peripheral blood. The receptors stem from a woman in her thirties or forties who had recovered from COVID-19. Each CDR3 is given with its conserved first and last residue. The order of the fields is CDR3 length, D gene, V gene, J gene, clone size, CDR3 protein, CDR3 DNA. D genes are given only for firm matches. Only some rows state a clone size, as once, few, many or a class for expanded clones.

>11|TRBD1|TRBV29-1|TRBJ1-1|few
CSAQGGTEAFF
TGCAGCGCCCAGGGGGGAACTGAAGCTTTCTTT
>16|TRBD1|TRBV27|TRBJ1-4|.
CASSFQGAATREKLFF
TGTGCCAGCAGTTTTCAGGGGGCGGCCACAAGGGAAAAACTGTTTTTT
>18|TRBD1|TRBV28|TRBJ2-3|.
CASSQGGQGAVGTDTQYF
TGTGCCAGCAGCCAAGGGGGACAGGGGGCCGTTGGCACAGATACGCAGTATTTT
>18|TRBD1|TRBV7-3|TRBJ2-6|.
CASSSGQALNSGANVLTF
TGTGCCAGCAGCTCGGGACAGGCTTTAAACTCTGGGGCCAACGTCCTGACTTTC
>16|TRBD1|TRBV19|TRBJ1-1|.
CASSPGTGALSTEAFF
TGTGCCAGTAGTCCCGGGACAGGGGCGTTGAGCACTGAAGCTTTCTTT
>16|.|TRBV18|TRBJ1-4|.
CASSPSVGGVDEKLFF
TGTGCCAGCTCACCCAGCGTTGGGGGCGTCGATGAAAAACTGTTTTTT
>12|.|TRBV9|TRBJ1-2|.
CASSVSDYGYTF
TGTGCCAGCAGCGTTTCAGACTATGGCTACACCTTC
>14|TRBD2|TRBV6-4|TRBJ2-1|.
CASSLSGNHNEQFF
TGTGCCAGCAGTTTAAGCGGGAACCACAATGAGCAGTTCTTC
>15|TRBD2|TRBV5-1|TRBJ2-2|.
CASSLAGGHTGELFF
TGCGCCAGCAGCTTGGCGGGGGGTCACACCGGGGAGCTGTTTTTT
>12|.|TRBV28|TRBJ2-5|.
CASRLATETQYF
TGTGCCAGCCGACTTGCGACCGAGACCCAGTACTTC
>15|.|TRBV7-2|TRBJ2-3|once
CASSPSRVDTDTQYF
TGTGCCAGCAGCCCCAGCAGGGTAGACACAGATACGCAGTATTTT
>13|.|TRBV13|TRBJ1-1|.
CASSLVTVTEAFF
TGTGCCAGCAGCCTAGTGACAGTGACTGAAGCTTTCTTT
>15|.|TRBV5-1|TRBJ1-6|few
CASSLERQDNSPLHF
TGCGCCAGCAGCTTGGAAAGACAGGATAATTCACCCCTCCACTTT
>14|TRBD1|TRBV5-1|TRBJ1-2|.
CASSTETGAVGYTF
TGCGCCAGCAGCACCGAGACAGGGGCTGTTGGCTACACCTTC
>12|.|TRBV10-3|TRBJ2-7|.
CAISSREYEQYF
TGTGCCATCTCGTCAAGGGAGTACGAGCAGTACTTC
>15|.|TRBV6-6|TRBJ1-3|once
CASSDGHGSGNTIYF
TGTGCCAGCAGCGACGGACACGGCTCTGGAAACACCATATATTTT
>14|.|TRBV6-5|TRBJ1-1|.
CASSFDRFGTEAFF
TGTGCCAGCAGTTTCGACAGGTTTGGCACTGAAGCTTTCTTT
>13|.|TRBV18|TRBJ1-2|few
CASTLQEFHGYTF
TGTGCCAGCACCCTACAGGAATTCCATGGCTACACCTTC
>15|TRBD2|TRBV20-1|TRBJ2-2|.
CSASMPSGGTGELFF
TGCAGTGCTAGTATGCCTAGCGGGGGGACCGGGGAGCTGTTTTTT
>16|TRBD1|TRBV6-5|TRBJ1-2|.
CASSSNPGQGTDGYTF
TGTGCCAGCAGTTCCAACCCCGGACAGGGGACAGATGGCTACACCTTC
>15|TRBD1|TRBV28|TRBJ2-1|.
CASSPWDRSNNEQFF
TGTGCCAGCAGTCCCTGGGACAGGTCCAACAATGAGCAGTTCTTC
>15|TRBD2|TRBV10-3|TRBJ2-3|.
CAISATSGVGDTQYF
TGTGCCATCAGTGCGACTAGCGGGGTTGGAGATACGCAGTATTTT
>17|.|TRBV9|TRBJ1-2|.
CASSTRPGVQESYGYTF
TGTGCCAGCAGCACGAGGCCGGGCGTACAGGAGTCCTATGGCTACACCTTC
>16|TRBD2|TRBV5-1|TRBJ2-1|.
CASSLVASGNYNEQFF
TGCGCCAGCAGCTTGGTGGCTAGCGGAAATTACAATGAGCAGTTCTTC
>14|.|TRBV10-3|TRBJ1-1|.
CAISDRNKNTEAFF
TGTGCCATCAGTGACAGGAACAAGAACACTGAAGCTTTCTTT
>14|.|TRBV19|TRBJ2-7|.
CASSGSVPGGEQYF
TGTGCCAGTAGTGGCTCTGTTCCGGGCGGGGAGCAGTACTTC
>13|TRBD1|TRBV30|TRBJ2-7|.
CAWDRGLSYEQYF
TGTGCCTGGGACAGGGGGCTCTCCTACGAGCAGTACTTC
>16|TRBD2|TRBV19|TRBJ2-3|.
CASSIFTSGGRDTQYF
TGTGCCAGTAGTATATTCACTAGCGGGGGCCGGGATACGCAGTATTTT
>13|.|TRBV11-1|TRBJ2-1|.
CASNRGGGNEQFF
TGTGCCAGTAACAGGGGAGGTGGAAATGAGCAGTTCTTC
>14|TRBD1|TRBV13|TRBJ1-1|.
CASSLTGGGTEAFF
TGTGCCAGCAGCTTGACAGGGGGAGGTACTGAAGCTTTCTTT
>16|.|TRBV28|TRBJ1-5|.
CASSLAGGVGNQPQHF
TGTGCCAGCAGTTTAGCGGGAGGTGTCGGCAATCAGCCCCAGCATTTT
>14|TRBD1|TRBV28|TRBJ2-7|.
CASSLMGQGYEQYF
TGTGCCAGCAGTTTAATGGGACAGGGATACGAGCAGTACTTC
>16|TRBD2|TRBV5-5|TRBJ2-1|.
CASSSTSGAAMTEQFF
TGTGCCAGCAGCTCGACTAGCGGGGCGGCAATGACTGAGCAGTTCTTC
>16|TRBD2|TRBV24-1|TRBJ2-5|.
CATSSVRGGGQETQYF
TGTGCCACCAGTTCCGTAAGGGGCGGGGGTCAGGAGACCCAGTACTTC
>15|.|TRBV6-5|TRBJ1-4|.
CASSPTSGENEKLFF
TGTGCCAGCAGTCCTACCTCGGGAGAGAATGAAAAACTGTTTTTT
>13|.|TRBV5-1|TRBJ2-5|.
CASGKRQQETQYF
TGCGCCAGCGGCAAAAGACAACAAGAGACCCAGTACTTC
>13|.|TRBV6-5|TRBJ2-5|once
CASRGGLGKTQYF
TGTGCCAGCAGGGGCGGACTGGGAAAGACCCAGTACTTC
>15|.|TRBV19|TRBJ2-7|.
CASSIGDIFSYEQYF
TGTGCCAGTAGTATCGGCGACATCTTCTCCTACGAGCAGTACTTC
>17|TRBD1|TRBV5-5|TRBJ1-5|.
CASRAGTGGSGNQPQHF
TGTGCCAGCAGAGCCGGGACAGGGGGGTCCGGCAATCAGCCCCAGCATTTT
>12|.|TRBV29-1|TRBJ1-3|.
CSVSGTGNTIYF
TGCAGCGTCTCAGGCACTGGAAACACCATATATTTT
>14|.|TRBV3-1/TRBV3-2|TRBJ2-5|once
CASSQGTTQETQYF
TGTGCCAGCAGCCAAGGGACTACCCAAGAGACCCAGTACTTC
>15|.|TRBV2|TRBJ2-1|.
CASSDRGSSYNEQFF
TGTGCCAGCAGTGACCGAGGGAGCTCCTACAATGAGCAGTTCTTC
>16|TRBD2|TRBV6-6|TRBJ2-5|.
CASSYAPSGAQETQYF
TGTGCCAGCAGTTACGCGCCTAGCGGGGCCCAAGAGACCCAGTACTTC
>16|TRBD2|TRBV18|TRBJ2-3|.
CASSPPAGGSTDTQYF
TGTGCCAGCTCACCACCGGCGGGGGGGTCCACAGATACGCAGTATTTT
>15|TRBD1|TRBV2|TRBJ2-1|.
CASRPGTGFSNEQFF
TGTGCCAGCAGACCTGGGACAGGGTTTAGTAATGAGCAGTTCTTC
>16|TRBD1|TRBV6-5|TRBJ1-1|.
CASSSPDRGVSTEAFF
TGTGCCAGCAGTTCCCCGGACAGGGGAGTTAGCACTGAAGCTTTCTTT
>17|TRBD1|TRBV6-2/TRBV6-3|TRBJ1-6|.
CASSYDRGSSYNSPLHF
TGTGCCAGCAGTTACGACAGGGGAAGCTCCTATAATTCACCCCTCCACTTT
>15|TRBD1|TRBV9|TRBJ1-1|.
CASSVGGTVNTEAFF
TGTGCCAGCAGCGTAGGGGGGACAGTGAACACTGAAGCTTTCTTT
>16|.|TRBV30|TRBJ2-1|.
CAWSPEVSPSYNEQFF
TGTGCCTGGAGTCCTGAGGTCTCACCCTCTTACAATGAGCAGTTCTTC
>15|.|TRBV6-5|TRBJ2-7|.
CASSLQGIPAYEQYF
TGTGCCAGCAGCTTACAGGGTATCCCGGCTTACGAGCAGTACTTC
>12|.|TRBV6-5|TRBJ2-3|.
CASQRSTDTQYF
TGTGCCAGTCAGCGGAGCACAGATACGCAGTATTTT